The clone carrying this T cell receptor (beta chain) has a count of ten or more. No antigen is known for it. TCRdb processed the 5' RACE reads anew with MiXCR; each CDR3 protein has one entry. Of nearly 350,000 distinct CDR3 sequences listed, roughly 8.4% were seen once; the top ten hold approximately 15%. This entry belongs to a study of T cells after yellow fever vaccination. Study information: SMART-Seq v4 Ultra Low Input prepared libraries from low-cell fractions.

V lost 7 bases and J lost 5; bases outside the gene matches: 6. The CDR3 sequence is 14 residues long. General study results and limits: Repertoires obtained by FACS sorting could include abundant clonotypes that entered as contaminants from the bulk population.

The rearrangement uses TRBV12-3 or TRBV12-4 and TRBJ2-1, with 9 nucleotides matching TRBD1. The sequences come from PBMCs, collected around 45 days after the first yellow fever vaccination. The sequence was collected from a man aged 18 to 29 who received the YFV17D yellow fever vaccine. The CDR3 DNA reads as TGTGCCAGCACCCTAGGGACAGGGAACAATGAGCAGTTCTTC. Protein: CASTLGTGNNEQFF.